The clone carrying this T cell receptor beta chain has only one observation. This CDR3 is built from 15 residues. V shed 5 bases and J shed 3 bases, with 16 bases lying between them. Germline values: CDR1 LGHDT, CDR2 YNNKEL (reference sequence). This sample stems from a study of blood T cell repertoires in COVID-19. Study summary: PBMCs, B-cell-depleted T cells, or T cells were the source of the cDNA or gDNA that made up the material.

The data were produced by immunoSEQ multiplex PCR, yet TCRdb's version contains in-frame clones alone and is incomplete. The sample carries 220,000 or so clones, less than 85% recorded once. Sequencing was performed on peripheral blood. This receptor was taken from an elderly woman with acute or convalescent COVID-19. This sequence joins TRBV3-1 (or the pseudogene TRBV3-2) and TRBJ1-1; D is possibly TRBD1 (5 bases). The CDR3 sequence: CASSATGAGDTEAFF. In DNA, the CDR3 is TGTGCCAGCAGCGCCACAGGAGCTGGGGACACTGAAGCTTTCTTT.